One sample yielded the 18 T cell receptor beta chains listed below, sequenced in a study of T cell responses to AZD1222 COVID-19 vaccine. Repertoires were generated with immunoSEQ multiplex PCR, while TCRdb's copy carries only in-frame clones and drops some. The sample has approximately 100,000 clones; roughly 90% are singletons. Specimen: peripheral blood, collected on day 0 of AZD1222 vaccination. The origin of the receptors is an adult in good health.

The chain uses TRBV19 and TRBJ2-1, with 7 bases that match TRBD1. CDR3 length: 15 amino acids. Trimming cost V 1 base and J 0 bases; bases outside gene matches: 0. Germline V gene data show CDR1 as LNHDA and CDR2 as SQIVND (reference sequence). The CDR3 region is CASSIGDSSYNEQFF. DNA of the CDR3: TGTGCCAGTAGTATAGGGGACAGCTCCTACAATGAGCAGTTCTTC.

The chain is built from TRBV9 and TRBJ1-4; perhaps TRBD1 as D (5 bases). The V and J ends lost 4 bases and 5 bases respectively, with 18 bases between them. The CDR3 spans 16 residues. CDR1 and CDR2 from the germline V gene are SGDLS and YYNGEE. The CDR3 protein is CASSPAPGQGNEKLFF. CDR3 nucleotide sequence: TGTGCCAGCAGCCCAGCCCCAGGGCAAGGGAATGAAAAACTGTTTTTT.

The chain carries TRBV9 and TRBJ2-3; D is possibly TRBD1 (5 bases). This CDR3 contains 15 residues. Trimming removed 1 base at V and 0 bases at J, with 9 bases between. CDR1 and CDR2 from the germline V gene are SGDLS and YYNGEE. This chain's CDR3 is CASSVRAGSTDTQYF. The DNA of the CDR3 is TGTGCCAGCAGCGTAAGGGCAGGGAGCACAGATACGCAGTATTTT. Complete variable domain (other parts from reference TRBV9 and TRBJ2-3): DSGVTQTPKHLITATGQRVTLRCSPRSGDLSVYWYQQSLDQGLQFLIQYYNGEERAKGNILERFSAQQFPDLHSELNLSSLELGDSALYFCASSVRAGSTDTQYFGPGTRLTVL.

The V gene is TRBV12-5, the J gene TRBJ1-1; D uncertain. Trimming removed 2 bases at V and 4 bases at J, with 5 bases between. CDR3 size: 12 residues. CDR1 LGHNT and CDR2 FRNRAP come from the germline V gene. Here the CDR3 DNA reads TGTGCTAGTGGTTTGTCGGGCACTGAAGCTTTCTTT. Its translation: CASGLSGTEAFF.

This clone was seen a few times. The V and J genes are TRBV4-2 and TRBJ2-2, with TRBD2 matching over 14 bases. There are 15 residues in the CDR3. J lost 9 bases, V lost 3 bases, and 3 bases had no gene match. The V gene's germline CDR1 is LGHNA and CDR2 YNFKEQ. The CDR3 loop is CASSQGLAGVRELFF. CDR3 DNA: TGTGCCAGCAGCCAGGGACTAGCGGGAGTGCGGGAGCTGTTTTTT.

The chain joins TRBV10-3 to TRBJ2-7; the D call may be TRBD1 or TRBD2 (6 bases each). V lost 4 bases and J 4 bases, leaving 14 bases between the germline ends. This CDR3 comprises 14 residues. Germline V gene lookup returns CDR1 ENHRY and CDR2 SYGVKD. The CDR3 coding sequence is TGTGCCATCAGTGTGGCGGGACAAACTTACGAGCAGTACTTC. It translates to CAISVAGQTYEQYF.

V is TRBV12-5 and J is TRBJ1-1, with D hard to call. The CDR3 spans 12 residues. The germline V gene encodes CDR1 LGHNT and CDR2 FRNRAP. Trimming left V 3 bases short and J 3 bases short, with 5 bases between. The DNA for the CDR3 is TGTGCTAGTGGTTTCGCGGACACTGAAGCTTTCTTT. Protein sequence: CASGFADTEAFF.

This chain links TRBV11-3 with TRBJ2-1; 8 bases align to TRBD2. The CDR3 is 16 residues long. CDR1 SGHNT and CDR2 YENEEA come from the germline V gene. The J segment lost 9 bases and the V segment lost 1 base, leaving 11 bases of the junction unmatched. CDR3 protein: CASSLGGGRRIGEQFF. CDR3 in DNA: TGTGCCAGCAGCTTAGGAGGCGGGAGGAGGATCGGTGAGCAGTTCTTC.

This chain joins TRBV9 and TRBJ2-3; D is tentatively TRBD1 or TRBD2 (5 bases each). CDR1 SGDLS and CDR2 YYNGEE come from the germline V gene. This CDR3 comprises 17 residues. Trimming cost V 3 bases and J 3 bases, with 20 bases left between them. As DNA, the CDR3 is TGTGCCAGCAGCGCCCTTCGGGGCGAAGGTGGTACAGATACGCAGTATTTT. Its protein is CASSALRGEGGTDTQYF.

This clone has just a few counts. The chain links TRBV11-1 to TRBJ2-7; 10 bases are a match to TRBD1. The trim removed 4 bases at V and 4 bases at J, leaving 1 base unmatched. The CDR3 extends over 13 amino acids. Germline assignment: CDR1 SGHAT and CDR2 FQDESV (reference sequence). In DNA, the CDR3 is TGTGCCAGCAGCTCGGACAGGGGGTACGAGCAGTACTTC. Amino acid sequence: CASSSDRGYEQYF.

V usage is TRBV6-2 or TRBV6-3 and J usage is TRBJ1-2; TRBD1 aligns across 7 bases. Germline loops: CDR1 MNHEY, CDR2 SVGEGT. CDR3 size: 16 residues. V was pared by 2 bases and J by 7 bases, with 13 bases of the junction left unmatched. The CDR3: CASSYGTDRAVRGYTF. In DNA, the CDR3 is TGTGCCAGCAGTTACGGGACCGACAGGGCCGTCCGTGGCTACACCTTC.

The CDR3 reads CASSERLFHEQYF. CDR3 nucleotide sequence: TGTGCCAGCAGTGAACGTCTCTTCCACGAGCAGTACTTC. The chain has TRBV2 and TRBJ2-7; D is undetermined. Germline V gene data show CDR1 as SNHLY and CDR2 as FYNNEI. The CDR3 is 13 amino acids. V shed 2 bases and J shed 5 bases, with 10 bases lying between them.

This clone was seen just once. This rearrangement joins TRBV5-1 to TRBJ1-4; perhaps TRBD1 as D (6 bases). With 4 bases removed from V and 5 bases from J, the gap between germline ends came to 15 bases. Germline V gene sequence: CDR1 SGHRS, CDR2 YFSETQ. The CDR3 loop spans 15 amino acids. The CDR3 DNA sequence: TGCGCCAGCAGCCGTACGGACAGCTACAATGAAAAACTGTTTTTT. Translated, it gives CASSRTDSYNEKLFF.

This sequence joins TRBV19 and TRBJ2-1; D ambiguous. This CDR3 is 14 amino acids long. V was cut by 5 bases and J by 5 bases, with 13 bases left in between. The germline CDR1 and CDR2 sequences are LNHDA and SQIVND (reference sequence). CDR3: CASSPRTDDNEQFF. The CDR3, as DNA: TGTGCCAGTAGTCCCCGGACGGATGACAATGAGCAGTTCTTC.

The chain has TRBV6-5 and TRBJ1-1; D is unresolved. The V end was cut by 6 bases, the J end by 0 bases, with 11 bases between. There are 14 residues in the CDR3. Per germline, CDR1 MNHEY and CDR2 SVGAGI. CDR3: CASRKNRLNTEAFF. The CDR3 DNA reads TGTGCCAGCAGAAAAAACAGACTGAACACTGAAGCTTTCTTT.

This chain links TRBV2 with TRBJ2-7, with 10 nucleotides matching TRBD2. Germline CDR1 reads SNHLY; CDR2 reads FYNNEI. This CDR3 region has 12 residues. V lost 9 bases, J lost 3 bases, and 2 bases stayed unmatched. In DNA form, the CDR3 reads TGTGCCAGTCGGACTAGCGGCTACGAGCAGTACTTC. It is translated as CASRTSGYEQYF.

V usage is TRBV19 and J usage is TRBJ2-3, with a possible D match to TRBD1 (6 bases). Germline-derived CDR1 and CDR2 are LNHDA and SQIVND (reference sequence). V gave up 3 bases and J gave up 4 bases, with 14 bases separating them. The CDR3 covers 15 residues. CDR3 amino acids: CASSIGRGNSDTQYF. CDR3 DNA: TGTGCCAGTAGTATTGGCAGGGGAAATTCAGATACGCAGTATTTT. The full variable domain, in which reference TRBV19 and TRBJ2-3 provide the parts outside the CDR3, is DGGITQSPKYLFRKEGQNVTLSCEQNLNHDAMYWYRQDPGQGLRLIYYSQIVNDFQKGDIAEGYSVSREKKESFPLTVTSAQKNPTAFYLCASSIGRGNSDTQYFGPGTRLTVL.

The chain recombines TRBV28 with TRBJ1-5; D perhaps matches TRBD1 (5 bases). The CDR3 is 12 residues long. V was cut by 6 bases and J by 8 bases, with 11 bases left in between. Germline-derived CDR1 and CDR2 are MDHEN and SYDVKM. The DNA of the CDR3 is TGTGCCAGCAGGGTGGGGGGGAAGCCCCAGCATTTT. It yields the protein CASRVGGKPQHF. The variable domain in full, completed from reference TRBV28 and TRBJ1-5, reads DVKVTQSSRYLVKRTGEKVFLECVQDMDHENMFWYRQDPGLGLRLIYFSYDVKMKEKGDIPEGYSVSREKKERFSLILESASTNQTSMYLCASRVGGKPQHFGDGTRLSIL.